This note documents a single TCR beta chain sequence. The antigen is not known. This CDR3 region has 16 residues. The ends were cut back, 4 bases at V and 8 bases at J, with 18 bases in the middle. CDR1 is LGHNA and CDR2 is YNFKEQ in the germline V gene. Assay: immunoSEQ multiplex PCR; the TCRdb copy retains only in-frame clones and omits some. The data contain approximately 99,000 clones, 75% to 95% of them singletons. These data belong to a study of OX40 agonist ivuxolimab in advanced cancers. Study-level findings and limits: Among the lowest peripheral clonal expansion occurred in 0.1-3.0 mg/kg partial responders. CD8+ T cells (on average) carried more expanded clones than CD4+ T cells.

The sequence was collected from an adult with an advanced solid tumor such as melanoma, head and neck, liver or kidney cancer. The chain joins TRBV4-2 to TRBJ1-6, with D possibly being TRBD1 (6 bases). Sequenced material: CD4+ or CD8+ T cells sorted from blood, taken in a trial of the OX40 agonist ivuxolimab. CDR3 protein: CASSPDRRGSYSPLHF. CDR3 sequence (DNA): TGTGCCAGCAGCCCCGACAGGCGTGGGTCGTATTCACCCCTCCACTTT.